The clone carrying this T cell receptor beta chain was seen only a few times. Its antigen is not known. This CDR3 is 13 amino acids long. CDR1 ENHRY and CDR2 SYGVKD come from the germline V gene. The V and J ends lost 4 bases and 2 bases, in that order; junction bases with no gene match: 2. The data are from a study of beta chain features in type 1 diabetes. Study observations and caveats: High-TCR-expressing cells could be over-represented by cDNA sequencing. In all four CD4+ subsets, TCRB CDR3 length was significantly, moderately reduced in type 1 diabetes. Naive, central memory and Treg TCRB repertoires seemed to resemble each other more closely in patients than they did in healthy donors.

Cell sorting via CD45RO/CCR7/CD25/CD127/CD95/CD27 was performed to obtain CD4+ naive, central memory, regulatory and stem cell-like memory cells. The isolated RNA, all of it, was reverse transcribed, so expressed TCRB transcripts were what got sequenced. Sequencing used immunoSEQ multiplex PCR; TCRdb keeps in-frame clones, though not all of them. The sample shows nearly 700,000 clones, around an eighth of them seen only once. The sequenced sample was naive CD4+ T cells from blood. The rearrangement joins TRBV10-3 to TRBJ2-7, with TRBD1 matching 7 bases. This receptor was obtained from a man aged 18 to 29 with type 1 diabetes. The CDR3 DNA reads as TGTGCCATCAGTGTACAGGGGACCTACGAGCAGTACTTC. Protein sequence: CAISVQGTYEQYF.